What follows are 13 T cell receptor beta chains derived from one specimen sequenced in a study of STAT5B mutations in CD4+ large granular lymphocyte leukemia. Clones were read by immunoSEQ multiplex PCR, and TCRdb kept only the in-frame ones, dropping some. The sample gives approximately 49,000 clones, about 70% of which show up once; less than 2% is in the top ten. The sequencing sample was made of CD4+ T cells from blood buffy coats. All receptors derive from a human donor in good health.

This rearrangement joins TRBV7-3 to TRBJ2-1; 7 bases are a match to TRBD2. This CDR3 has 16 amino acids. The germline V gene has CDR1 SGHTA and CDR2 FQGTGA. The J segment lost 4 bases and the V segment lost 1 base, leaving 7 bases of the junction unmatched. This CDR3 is CASSLMGRGGYNEQFF. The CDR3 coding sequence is TGTGCCAGCAGCTTAATGGGGCGGGGAGGGTACAATGAGCAGTTCTTC.

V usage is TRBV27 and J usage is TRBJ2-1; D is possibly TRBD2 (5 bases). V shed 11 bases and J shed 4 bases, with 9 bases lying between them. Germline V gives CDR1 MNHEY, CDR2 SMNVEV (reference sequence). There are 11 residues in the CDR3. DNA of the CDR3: TGTGCCTCTCGGGGTTACAATGAGCAGTTCTTC. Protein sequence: CASRGYNEQFF.

The CDR3 DNA sequence: TGCGCCAGCAGCTTGGAGACAGCCGCTAACTATGGCTACACCTTC. It yields the protein CASSLETAANYGYTF. The rearrangement joins TRBV5-1 to TRBJ1-2; maybe TRBD1 (5 bases). The CDR3 is 15 amino acids. Trimming stripped 0 bases from V and 0 bases from J, with 9 bases between. The germline V gene has CDR1 SGHRS and CDR2 YFSETQ.

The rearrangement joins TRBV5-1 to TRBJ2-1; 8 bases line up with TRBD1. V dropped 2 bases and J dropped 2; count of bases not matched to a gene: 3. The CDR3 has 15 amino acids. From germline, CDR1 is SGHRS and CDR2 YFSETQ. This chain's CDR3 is CASSLGQGAYNEQFF. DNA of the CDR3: TGCGCCAGCAGCTTAGGACAGGGCGCCTACAATGAGCAGTTCTTC.

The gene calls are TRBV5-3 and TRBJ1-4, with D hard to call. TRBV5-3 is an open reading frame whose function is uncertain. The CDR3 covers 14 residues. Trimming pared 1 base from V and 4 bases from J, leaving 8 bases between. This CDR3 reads CARSLTGNNEKLFF. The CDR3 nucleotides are TGTGCCAGAAGCTTGACCGGAAATAATGAAAAACTGTTTTTT.

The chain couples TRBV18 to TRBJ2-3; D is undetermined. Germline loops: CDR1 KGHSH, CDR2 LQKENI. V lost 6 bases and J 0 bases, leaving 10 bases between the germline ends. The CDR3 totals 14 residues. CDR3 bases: TGTGCCAGCTCGCAACTCGACAGCACAGATACGCAGTATTTT. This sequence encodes CASSQLDSTDTQYF.

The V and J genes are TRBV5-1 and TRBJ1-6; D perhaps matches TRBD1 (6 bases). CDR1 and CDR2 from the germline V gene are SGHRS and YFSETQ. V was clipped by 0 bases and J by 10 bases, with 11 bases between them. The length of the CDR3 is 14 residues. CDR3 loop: CASSLVGGLSPLHF. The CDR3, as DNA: TGCGCCAGCAGCTTGGTTGGGGGGCTCTCACCCCTCCACTTT.

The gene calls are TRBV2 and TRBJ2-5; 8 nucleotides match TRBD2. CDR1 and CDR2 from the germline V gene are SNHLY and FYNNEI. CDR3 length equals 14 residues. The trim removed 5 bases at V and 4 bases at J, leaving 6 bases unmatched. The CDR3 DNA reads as TGTGCCAGCAGTCCCGGACTAGCTCGAGAGACCCAGTACTTC. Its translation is CASSPGLARETQYF.

CDR3 region: CASSKALTGLYEQYF. The CDR3 nucleotides are TGTGCCAGCAGCAAAGCGCTTACGGGACTCTACGAGCAGTACTTC. The chain joins TRBV21-1 to TRBJ2-7; TRBD2, the D gene given by the table, was not confirmed from the DNA. TRBV21-1 is a listed pseudogene. The CDR3 sequence is 15 residues long.

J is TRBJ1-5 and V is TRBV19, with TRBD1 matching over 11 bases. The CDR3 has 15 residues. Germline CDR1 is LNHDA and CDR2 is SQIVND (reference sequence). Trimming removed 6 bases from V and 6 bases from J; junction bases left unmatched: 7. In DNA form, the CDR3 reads TGTGCCAGTAGCTCAGGGACAGGGGGATTTCAGCCCCAGCATTTT. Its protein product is CASSSGTGGFQPQHF. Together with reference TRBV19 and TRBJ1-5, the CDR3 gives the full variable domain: DGGITQSPKYLFRKEGQNVTLSCEQNLNHDAMYWYRQDPGQGLRLIYYSQIVNDFQKGDIAEGYSVSREKKESFPLTVTSAQKNPTAFYLCASSSGTGGFQPQHFGDGTRLSIL.

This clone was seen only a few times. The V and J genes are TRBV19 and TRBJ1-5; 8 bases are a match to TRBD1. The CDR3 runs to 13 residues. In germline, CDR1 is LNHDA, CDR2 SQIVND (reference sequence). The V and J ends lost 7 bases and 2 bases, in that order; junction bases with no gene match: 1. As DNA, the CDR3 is TGTGCCAGTACGGGACAGGGCAATCAGCCCCAGCATTTT. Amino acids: CASTGQGNQPQHF.

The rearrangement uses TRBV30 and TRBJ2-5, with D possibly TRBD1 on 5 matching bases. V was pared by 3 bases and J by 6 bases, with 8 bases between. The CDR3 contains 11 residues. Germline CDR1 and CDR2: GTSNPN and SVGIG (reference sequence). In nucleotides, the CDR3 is TGTGCCTGGAGCAGGGTCCAGACCCAGTACTTC. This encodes CAWSRVQTQYF. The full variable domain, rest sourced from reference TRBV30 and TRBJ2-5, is SQTIHQWPATLVQPVGSPLSLECTVEGTSNPNLYWYRQAAGRGLQLLFYSVGIGQISSEVPQNLSASRPQDRQFILSSKKLLLSDSGFYLCAWSRVQTQYFGPGTRLLVL.

CDR3 loop: CASSLWRQGQETQYF. The DNA for the CDR3 is TGTGCCAGCAGCCTTTGGAGGCAGGGCCAGGAGACCCAGTACTTC. This chain joins TRBV14 and TRBJ2-5; D tentatively fits TRBD1 or TRBD2 (5 bases each). Trimming took off 4 bases at V and 5 bases at J, with 17 bases between the two ends. The CDR3 has 15 residues. Per germline, CDR1 SGHDN and CDR2 FVKESK.